The source of this T cell receptor (beta chain) is a study of blood T cell repertoires in COVID-19. Original analysis: Researchers report that nucleated cell counts were estimated from reference gene primer amplification. The table came from immunoSEQ multiplex PCR; TCRdb's copy has only in-frame clones and leaves some out. For V, J and clone size, that table is used; D and trimming come from the DNA. The sample includes just over 90,000 clones, roughly nine tenths of them seen just once. V lost 5 bases to trimming and J lost 0 bases, with 10 bases between them. Per germline, CDR1 MNHEY and CDR2 SMNVEV (reference sequence). CDR3 size: 14 residues. This clone was recorded only once.

V and J are TRBV27 and TRBJ1-1, with D perhaps matching TRBD1 (6 bases). The receptor was isolated from a human donor with active COVID-19. The donor label of this sample is uncertain. Sequencing used peripheral blood. CDR3 bases: TGTGCCAGCAGTAGGGGGACCATGAACACTGAAGCTTTCTTT. This gives the protein CASSRGTMNTEAFF.